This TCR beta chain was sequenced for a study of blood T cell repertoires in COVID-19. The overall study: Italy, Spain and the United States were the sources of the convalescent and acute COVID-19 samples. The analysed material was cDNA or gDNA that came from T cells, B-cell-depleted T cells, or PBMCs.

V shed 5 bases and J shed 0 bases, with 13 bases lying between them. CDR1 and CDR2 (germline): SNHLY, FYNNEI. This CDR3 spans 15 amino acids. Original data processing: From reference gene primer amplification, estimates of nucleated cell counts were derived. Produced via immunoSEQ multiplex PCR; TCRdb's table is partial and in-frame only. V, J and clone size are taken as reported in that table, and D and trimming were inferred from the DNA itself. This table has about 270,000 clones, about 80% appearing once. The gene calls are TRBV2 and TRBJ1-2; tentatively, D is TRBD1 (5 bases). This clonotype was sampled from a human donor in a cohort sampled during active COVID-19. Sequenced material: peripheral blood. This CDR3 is CASSRLMTANYGYTF. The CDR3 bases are TGTGCCAGCAGTAGATTAATGACAGCTAACTATGGCTACACCTTC.